The 18 T cell receptor beta chains listed next were all sequenced from one sample in a study of T cell responses to AZD1222 COVID-19 vaccine. Clones were sequenced by immunoSEQ multiplex PCR, and TCRdb holds only the in-frame ones, with some missing. The data contain around 190,000 clones, around 94% of them singletons. Source: peripheral blood, taken 28 days after the second AZD1222 dose. Source of these receptors: an adult who received the AZD1222 COVID-19 vaccine.

This clone was recorded once. The chain couples TRBV7-2 to TRBJ2-7; D unclear. Germline assignment: CDR1 SGHTA and CDR2 FQGNSA. The CDR3 spans 13 residues. Trimming removed 0 bases from V and 3 bases from J, with 6 bases in between. CDR3 DNA sequence: TGTGCCAGCAGCTTAGCGGAGTGCTACGAGCAGTACTTC. This translates into CASSLAECYEQYF.

The chain is built from TRBV2 and TRBJ1-5; D perhaps matches TRBD1 (6 bases). Germline-derived CDR1 and CDR2 are SNHLY and FYNNEI. The ends were cut back, 6 bases at V and 2 bases at J, with 8 bases in the middle. CDR3 length: 13 residues. DNA of the CDR3: TGTGCCAGCAGACAGGGAGGCAATCAGCCCCAGCATTTT. This codes for CASRQGGNQPQHF.

This chain uses TRBV5-8 with TRBJ1-5, with a possible D match to TRBD1 (5 bases). The CDR3 runs 16 residues. Germline V gene sequence: CDR1 SGHTS, CDR2 YDEGEE. The V end was cut by 5 bases, the J end by 3 bases, with 18 bases between. The CDR3 bases are TGTGCCAGCAGAACCGGGACTCACCCGGTCAATCAGCCCCAGCATTTT. Protein: CASRTGTHPVNQPQHF.

The sample holds one count of this clone. CDR3 in amino acids: CASSYPGTGSYEQYF. In DNA, the CDR3 is TGTGCCAGCAGTTATCCCGGGACAGGGTCCTACGAGCAGTACTTC. The chain has TRBV28 and TRBJ2-7; TRBD1 matches 9 bases. Germline loops: CDR1 MDHEN, CDR2 SYDVKM. Germline trimming cut 4 bases from V and 1 base from J; bases unmatched to any gene: 5. This CDR3 contains 15 residues.

The V and J genes are TRBV9 and TRBJ2-7; the D gene is possibly TRBD1 (6 bases). Trimming removed 3 bases at V and 1 base at J, with 14 bases between. This CDR3 region has 15 residues. Germline loops: CDR1 SGDLS, CDR2 YYNGEE. For the CDR3, the DNA is TGTGCCAGCAGCGCCACCGTAGGGGGTTCCTACGAGCAGTACTTC. It is translated as CASSATVGGSYEQYF.

The chain joins TRBV6-2 or TRBV6-3 to TRBJ1-1; D unresolved. This CDR3 has 15 amino acids. CDR1 is MNHEY and CDR2 is SVGEGT in the germline V gene. Trimming shortened V by 2 bases and J by 0 bases, and 10 bases separated the two germline ends. CDR3 amino acids: CASSYPSGVNTEAFF. The CDR3, as DNA: TGTGCCAGCAGTTACCCGTCGGGAGTGAACACTGAAGCTTTCTTT.

The rearrangement uses TRBV12-3 or TRBV12-4 and TRBJ1-1, with unresolved D. This CDR3 has 12 residues. Between the trimmed V and J ends, which lost 5 bases and 6 bases, there was a span of 10 bases. CDR3 loop: CASSLRGAEAFF. The CDR3 bases are TGTGCCAGCAGTCTCCGGGGTGCTGAAGCTTTCTTT.

The rearrangement joins TRBV2 to TRBJ1-2, with D possibly matching TRBD1 (5 bases). Trimming left V 3 bases short and J 7 bases short, with 33 bases between. Germline CDR1 reads SNHLY; CDR2 reads FYNNEI. The CDR3 has 20 residues. This CDR3 is CASSDFLDWELSARGAGYTF. CDR3 nucleotides: TGTGCCAGCAGTGATTTTTTAGATTGGGAATTGTCGGCAAGGGGTGCTGGCTACACCTTC.

The V and J genes are TRBV7-2 and TRBJ1-2; D remains unclear. CDR1 and CDR2 (germline): SGHTA, FQGNSA. V gave up 3 bases and J gave up 8 bases, with 13 bases separating them. The CDR3 runs 13 residues. The CDR3 DNA is TGTGCCAGCAGCTTCGAAAACGGCGGGGGCTACACCTTC. It encodes CASSFENGGGYTF.

J is TRBJ2-1 and V is TRBV11-2; 8 nucleotides align to TRBD2. Germline V gives CDR1 SGHAT, CDR2 FQNNGV. The CDR3 spans 14 residues. V lost 4 bases to trimming and J lost 4 bases; unmatched junction nucleotides: 3. The CDR3 sequence is CASSSGTRYNEQFF. CDR3 DNA sequence: TGTGCCAGCAGCTCAGGGACTAGATACAATGAGCAGTTCTTC.

The chain is built from TRBV9 and TRBJ1-1, with D possibly TRBD1 on 5 matching bases. This CDR3 is built from 15 residues. Trimming shortened V by 3 bases and J by 8 bases, and 20 bases separated the two germline ends. From germline, CDR1 is SGDLS and CDR2 YYNGEE. In nucleotides, the CDR3 is TGTGCCAGCAGCGAGGGGACCCTTAGGACACAGGAAGCTTTCTTT. Translation: CASSEGTLRTQEAFF.

The chain recombines TRBV5-6 with TRBJ2-7, with a weak D call TRBD1 (6 bases). Trimming cost V 0 bases and J 8 bases, with 21 bases left between them. Germline V gives CDR1 SGHDT, CDR2 YYEEEE. This CDR3 region has 16 residues. CDR3 coding DNA: TGTGCCAGCAGCTTGGGACGGATGGGGGCCGGGAAAAAGCAGTACTTC. Amino acid sequence: CASSLGRMGAGKKQYF.

V usage is TRBV19 and J usage is TRBJ1-1, with D possibly matching TRBD1 (5 bases). Trimming left V 7 bases short and J 1 base short, with 16 bases between. The CDR3 contains 15 residues. Germline assignment: CDR1 LNHDA and CDR2 SQIVND (reference sequence). The CDR3 region has the DNA TGTGCCAGTATGTTGGGGACCTTGGCGAACACTGAAGCTTTCTTT. Protein: CASMLGTLANTEAFF.

The gene calls are TRBV7-9 and TRBJ2-1; 7 bases agree with TRBD2. The CDR3 sequence is 15 residues long. V shed 5 bases, J shed 5 bases, and the junction held 9 bases outside the gene matches. Germline V gives CDR1 SEHNR, CDR2 FQNEAQ (reference sequence). The DNA of the CDR3 is TGTGCCAGCAGCCCCGGCCTAGCGGAGAACAATGAGCAGTTCTTC. Its protein is CASSPGLAENNEQFF.

The chain couples TRBV7-8 to TRBJ2-1; 10 bases fit TRBD1. V lost 5 bases to trimming and J lost 9 bases; unmatched junction nucleotides: 7. This CDR3 is built from 14 residues. CDR1 and CDR2 from the germline V gene are SGHVS and FQNEAQ. CDR3 sequence reads: CASSLDRGRREQFF. The CDR3 region has the DNA TGTGCCAGCAGCCTCGACAGGGGGCGCCGTGAGCAGTTCTTC.

The V call is TRBV2, the J call TRBJ1-2; 7 bases are shared with TRBD1. Per the germline V gene, CDR1 is SNHLY and CDR2 is FYNNEI. Unmatched junction bases numbered 6, after V lost 7 bases and J lost 7 bases. The CDR3 consists of 12 residues. The CDR3: CASNLQGIGYTF. The DNA for the CDR3 is TGTGCCAGCAACTTACAGGGGATTGGCTACACCTTC.

The rearrangement uses TRBV6-6 and TRBJ2-3; 8 positions agree with TRBD2. This CDR3 has 16 residues. J was trimmed by 6 bases and V by 2 bases; bases with no gene match: 10. Germline CDR1 is MNHNY and CDR2 is SVGAGI (reference sequence). CDR3 coding DNA: TGTGCCAGCAGTTACCCTAGCACGGGGGGGCACGATACGCAGTATTTT. This translates into CASSYPSTGGHDTQYF.

The V and J genes are TRBV7-3 and TRBJ1-2; D is possibly TRBD1 (6 bases). The germline V gene has CDR1 SGHTA and CDR2 FQGTGA. With 4 bases removed from V and 5 bases from J, the gap between germline ends came to 11 bases. The CDR3 runs to 13 residues. CDR3 in DNA: TGTGCCAGCAGCTCAGGGGCAGGGTATGGCTACACCTTC. It is translated as CASSSGAGYGYTF.